This record covers a single TCR beta chain. Latent tuberculosis screening used tuberculin skin test and IGRA at entry. Repertoires were generated with immunoSEQ multiplex PCR, while TCRdb's copy carries only in-frame clones and drops some. The sample consists of roughly 24,000 clones, around 97% of them appearing once. This sample was included in a study of T cells in tuberculosis. Study details: IGRA-negative adolescents, IGRA-positive adolescents with latent tuberculosis and adults with active tuberculosis formed this South African cohort.

Between the trimmed V and J ends, which lost 3 bases and 7 bases, there was a span of 19 bases. The CDR3 extends over 16 amino acids. The germline gives CDR1 MNHNS, CDR2 SASEGT. The chain is built from TRBV6-1 and TRBJ1-5; possibly TRBD1 for D (5 bases). Specimen: PBMCs. The TCR sequence derives from a donor aged 10-35 years with latent tuberculosis or without tuberculosis infection. In nucleotides, the CDR3 is TGTGCCAGCAGTGACCTCCGGGGGGTGTATGGACAGCCCCAGCATTTT. It translates to CASSDLRGVYGQPQHF.